This T cell receptor beta chain was found in a study of response to subunit inactivated influenza vaccine. As to this clonotype: What it binds is not known.

Notes on the study in general: It was suggested by the authors that few new T cells are recruited by each seasonal influenza vaccination.

V shed 0 bases and J shed 2 bases, with 7 bases lying between them. There are 14 residues in the CDR3. Germline lookup yields CDR1 SGHRS and CDR2 YFSETQ. TCRdb re-called the RT-PCR reads through MiXCR, storing one row per CDR3 protein. The data hold 500,000 to 600,000 distinct CDR3 sequences, with 16% observed a single time. The sequence was obtained from a man between 50 and 70 years old who received an inactivated influenza vaccine. This material consisted of CD4+ T cells sorted from PBMCs, taken less than 25 months after vaccination. V gene TRBV5-1 combines with J gene TRBJ2-3; D is ambiguous. CDR3 nucleotides: TGCGCCAGCAGCTTGGGGACCCCCACAGATACGCAGTATTTT. Its translation: CASSLGTPTDTQYF. Full variable domain (missing parts from reference TRBV5-1 and TRBJ2-3): KAGVTQTPRYLIKTRGQQVTLSCSPISGHRSVSWYQQTPGQGLQFLFEYFSETQRNKGNFPGRFSGRQFSNSRSEMNVSTLELGDSALYLCASSLGTPTDTQYFGPGTRLTVL.